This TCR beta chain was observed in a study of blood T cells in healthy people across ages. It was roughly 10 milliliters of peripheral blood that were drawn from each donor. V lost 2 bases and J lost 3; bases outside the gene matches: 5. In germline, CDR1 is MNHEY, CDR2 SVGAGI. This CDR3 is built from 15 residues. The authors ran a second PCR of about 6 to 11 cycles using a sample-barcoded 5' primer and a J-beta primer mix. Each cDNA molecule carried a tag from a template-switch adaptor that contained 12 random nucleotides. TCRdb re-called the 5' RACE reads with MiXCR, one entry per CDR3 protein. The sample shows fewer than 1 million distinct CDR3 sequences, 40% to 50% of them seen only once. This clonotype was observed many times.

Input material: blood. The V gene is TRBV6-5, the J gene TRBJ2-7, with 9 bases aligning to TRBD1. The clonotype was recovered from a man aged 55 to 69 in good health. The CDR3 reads CASSYRPDRGYEQYF. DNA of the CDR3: TGTGCCAGCAGTTACCGACCGGACAGGGGCTACGAGCAGTACTTC.